This record looks at one T cell receptor beta chain sequence and its context. V was cut by 5 bases and J by 11 bases, with 15 bases left in between. Germline lookup yields CDR1 MNHEY and CDR2 SVGAGI. This CDR3 region has 12 residues. This entry comes from a study of OX40 agonist ivuxolimab in advanced cancers. Whole-study context: Allowance was made for prior anti-PD-1, anti-PD-L1 or anti-CTLA-4 therapy, and about 40% had some.

Profiling relied on immunoSEQ multiplex PCR, and the TCRdb table lists in-frame clones only, not all of them. The sample holds around 23,000 clones, 65% to 90% seen once. This rearrangement joins TRBV6-5 to TRBJ1-1; weak D call: TRBD1 (5 bases). Sequences were derived from CD4+ or CD8+ T cells sorted from blood, sampled in a trial of the OX40 agonist ivuxolimab. The TCR sequence derives from an adult with an advanced solid tumor such as melanoma, head and neck, liver or kidney cancer. This CDR3 reads CASSRAGTGAFF. The CDR3 DNA is TGTGCCAGCAGTCGCGCCGGGACCGGGGCTTTCTTT.